This T cell receptor (beta chain) was captured by sequencing in a study of neoadjuvant anti-PD-1 for oral cavity cancer. Study results and limitations: TCR analyses covered only a few patients per response group.

The CDR3 has 17 amino acids. Losses at the gene ends were 4 bases for V and 6 bases for J; bases not matched to a gene: 12. Germline values: CDR1 MNHNS, CDR2 SASEGT. Blood libraries mostly used around 510 ng genomic DNA, six replicates each. Clones were read by immunoSEQ multiplex PCR, and TCRdb kept only the in-frame ones, dropping some. The repertoire holds approximately 15,000 clones, with 60% to 80% as singletons. Indicated time point: after neoadjuvant nivolumab, at surgical resection. This clone was seen a single time. No antigen is known for it. The gene calls are TRBV6-1 and TRBJ2-7, with 13 bases aligning to TRBD2. This sample comprised PBMCs, obtained after nivolumab (anti-PD-1) treatment. The TCR sequence derives from a person aged 35 to 85 with oral cavity squamous cell carcinoma. The CDR3 nucleotides are TGTGCCAGCAGTGTGCGGGGGGGGACTAGCGGGAAAGTCGAGCAGTACTTC. Protein: CASSVRGGTSGKVEQYF.